This T cell receptor (beta chain) was recorded in a study of monozygotic twins with inflammatory bowel disease. TCRdb re-analyzed the 5' RACE reads; it lists each CDR3 protein once, without DNA. The sample table sets out approximately 380,000 distinct CDR3 sequences. The germline V gene encodes CDR1 SGHTA and CDR2 FQGNSA. This CDR3 is 17 amino acids long. The sequencing sample was made of blood. This receptor was obtained from a human donor with ulcerative colitis or Crohn's disease, or a healthy co-twin of an affected twin (not recorded which). The chain recombines TRBV7-2 with TRBJ2-3; TCRdb designates TRBD1, a call that cannot be tested without DNA. The CDR3 protein is CASSYPATGISTDTQYF. The entire variable domain, with the rest obtained from reference TRBV7-2 and TRBJ2-3, is as follows: GAGVSQSPSNKVTEKGKDVELRCDPISGHTALYWYRQSLGQGLEFLIYFQGNSAPDKSGLPSDRFSAERTGGSVSTLTIQRTQQEDSAVYLCASSYPATGISTDTQYFGPGTRLTVL.